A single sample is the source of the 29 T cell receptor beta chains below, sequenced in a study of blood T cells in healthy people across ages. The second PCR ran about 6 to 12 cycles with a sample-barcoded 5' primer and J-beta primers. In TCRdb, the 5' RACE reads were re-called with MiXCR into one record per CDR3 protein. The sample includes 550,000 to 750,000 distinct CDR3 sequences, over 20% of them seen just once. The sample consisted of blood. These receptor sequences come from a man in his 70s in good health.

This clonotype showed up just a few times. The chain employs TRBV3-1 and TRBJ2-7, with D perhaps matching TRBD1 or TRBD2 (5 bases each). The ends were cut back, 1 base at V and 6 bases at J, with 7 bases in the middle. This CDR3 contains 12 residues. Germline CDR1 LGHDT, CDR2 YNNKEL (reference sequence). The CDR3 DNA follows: TGTGCCAGCAGCCAAGTAGGGACCGAGCAGTACTTC. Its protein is CASSQVGTEQYF.

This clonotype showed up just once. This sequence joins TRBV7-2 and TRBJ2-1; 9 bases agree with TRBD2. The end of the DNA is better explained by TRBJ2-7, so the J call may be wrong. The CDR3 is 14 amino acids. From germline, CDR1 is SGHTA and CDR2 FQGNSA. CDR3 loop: CASRQIAGDYEQYF. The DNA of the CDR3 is TGTGCCAGCAGGCAAATAGCGGGAGACTACGAGCAGTACTTC.

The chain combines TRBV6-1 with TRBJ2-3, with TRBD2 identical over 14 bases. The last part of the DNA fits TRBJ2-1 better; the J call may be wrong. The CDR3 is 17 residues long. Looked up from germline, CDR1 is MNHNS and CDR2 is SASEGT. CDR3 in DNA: TGTGCCAGCAGCCCGACTAGCGGGAGGGCCTTGGGCAATGAGCAGTTCTTC. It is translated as CASSPTSGRALGNEQFF.

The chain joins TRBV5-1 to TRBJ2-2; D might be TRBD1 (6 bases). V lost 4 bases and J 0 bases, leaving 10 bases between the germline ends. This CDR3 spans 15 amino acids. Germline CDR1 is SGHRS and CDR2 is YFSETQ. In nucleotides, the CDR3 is TGCGCCAGCAGCGCCGGGACACCGAACACCGGGGAGCTGTTTTTT. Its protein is CASSAGTPNTGELFF.

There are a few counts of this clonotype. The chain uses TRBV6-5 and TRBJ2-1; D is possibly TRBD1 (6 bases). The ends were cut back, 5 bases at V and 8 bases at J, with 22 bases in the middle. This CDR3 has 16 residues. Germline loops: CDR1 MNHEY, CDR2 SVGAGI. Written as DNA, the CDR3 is TGTGCCAGCAGTACTCAAACAGGGTTCCCCAACGATGAGCAGTTCTTC. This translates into CASSTQTGFPNDEQFF.

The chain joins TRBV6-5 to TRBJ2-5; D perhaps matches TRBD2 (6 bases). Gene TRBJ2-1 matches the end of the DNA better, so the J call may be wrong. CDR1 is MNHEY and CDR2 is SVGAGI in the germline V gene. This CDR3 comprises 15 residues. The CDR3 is CASSYVLAAYNEQFF. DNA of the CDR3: TGTGCCAGCAGTTACGTACTAGCAGCTTACAATGAGCAGTTCTTC.

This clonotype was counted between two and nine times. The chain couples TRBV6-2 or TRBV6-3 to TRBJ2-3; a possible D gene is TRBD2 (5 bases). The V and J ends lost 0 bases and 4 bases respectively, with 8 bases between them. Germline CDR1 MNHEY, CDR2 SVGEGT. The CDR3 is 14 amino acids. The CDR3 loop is CASSYSGAADTQYF. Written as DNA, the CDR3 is TGTGCCAGCAGTTACTCGGGAGCGGCAGATACGCAGTATTTT.

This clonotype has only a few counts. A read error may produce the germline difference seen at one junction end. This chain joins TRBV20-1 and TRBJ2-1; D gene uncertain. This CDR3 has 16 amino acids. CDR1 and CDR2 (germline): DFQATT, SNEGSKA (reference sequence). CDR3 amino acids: CSASTNRASSYKEQFF. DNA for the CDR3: TGCAGTGCCTCCACCAATCGGGCGAGCTCCTACAAGGAGCAGTTCTTC.

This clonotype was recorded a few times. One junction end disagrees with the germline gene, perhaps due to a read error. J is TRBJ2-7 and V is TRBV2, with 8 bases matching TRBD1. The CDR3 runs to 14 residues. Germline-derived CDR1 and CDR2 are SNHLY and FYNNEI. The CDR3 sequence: CAGSPGQANYEQYF. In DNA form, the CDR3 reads TGTGCCGGCAGCCCGGGACAGGCGAACTACGAGCAGTACTTC. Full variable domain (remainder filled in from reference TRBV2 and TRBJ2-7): EPEVTQTPSHQVTQMGQEVILRCVPISNHLYFYWYRQILGQKVEFLVSFYNNEISEKSEIFDDQFSVERPDGSNFTLKIRSTKLEDSAMYFCAGSPGQANYEQYFGPGTRLTVT.

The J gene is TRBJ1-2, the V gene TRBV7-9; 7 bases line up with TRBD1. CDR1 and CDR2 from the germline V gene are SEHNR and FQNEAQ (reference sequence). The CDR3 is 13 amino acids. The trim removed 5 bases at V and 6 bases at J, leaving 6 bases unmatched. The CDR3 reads CASSPRQGHGYTF. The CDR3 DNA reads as TGTGCCAGCAGCCCTAGACAGGGACATGGCTACACCTTC.

As DNA, the CDR3 is TGTGCCAGCAGTTTAACCGGAGCTGGCGGGGAGCTGTTTTTT. As protein: CASSLTGAGGELFF. The V call is TRBV12-3 or TRBV12-4, the J call TRBJ2-2, with D unresolved. The ends were cut back, 2 bases at V and 7 bases at J, with 11 bases in the middle. CDR3 length: 14 residues.

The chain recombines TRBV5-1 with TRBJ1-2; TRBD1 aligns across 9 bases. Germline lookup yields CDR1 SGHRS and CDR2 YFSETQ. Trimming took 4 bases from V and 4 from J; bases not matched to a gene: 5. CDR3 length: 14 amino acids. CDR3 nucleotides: TGCGCCAGCAGCGCGGGACAGGGAGGCTATGGCTACACCTTC. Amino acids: CASSAGQGGYGYTF. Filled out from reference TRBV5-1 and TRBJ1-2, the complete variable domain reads KAGVTQTPRYLIKTRGQQVTLSCSPISGHRSVSWYQQTPGQGLQFLFEYFSETQRNKGNFPGRFSGRQFSNSRSEMNVSTLELGDSALYLCASSAGQGGYGYTFGSGTRLTVV.

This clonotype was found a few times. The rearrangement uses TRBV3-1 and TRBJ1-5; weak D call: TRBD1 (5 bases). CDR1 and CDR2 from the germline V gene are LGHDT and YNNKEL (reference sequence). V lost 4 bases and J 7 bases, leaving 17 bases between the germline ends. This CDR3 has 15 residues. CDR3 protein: CASSPSPGGGQPQHF. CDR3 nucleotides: TGTGCCAGCAGCCCAAGCCCCGGGGGAGGGCAGCCCCAGCATTTT.

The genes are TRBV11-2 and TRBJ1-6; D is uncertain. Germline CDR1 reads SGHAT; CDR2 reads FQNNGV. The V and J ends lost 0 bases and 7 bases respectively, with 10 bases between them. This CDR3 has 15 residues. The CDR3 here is CASSLDIQNNSPLHF. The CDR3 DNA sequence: TGTGCCAGCAGCTTAGATATCCAGAACAATTCACCCCTCCACTTT.

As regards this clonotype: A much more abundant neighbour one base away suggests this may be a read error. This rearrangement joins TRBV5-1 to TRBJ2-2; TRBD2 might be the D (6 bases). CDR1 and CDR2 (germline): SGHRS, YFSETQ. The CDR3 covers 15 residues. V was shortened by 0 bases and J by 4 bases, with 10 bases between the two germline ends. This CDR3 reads CASSLVGSGTGELFF. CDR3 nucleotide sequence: TGCGCCAGCAGCTTGGTGGGTAGCGGCACCGGGGAGCTGTTTTTT. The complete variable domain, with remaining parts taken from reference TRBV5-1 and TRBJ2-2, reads KAGVTQTPRYLIKTRGQQVTLSCSPISGHRSVSWYQQTPGQGLQFLFEYFSETQRNKGNFPGRFSGRQFSNSRSEMNVSTLELGDSALYLCASSLVGSGTGELFFGEGSRLTVL.

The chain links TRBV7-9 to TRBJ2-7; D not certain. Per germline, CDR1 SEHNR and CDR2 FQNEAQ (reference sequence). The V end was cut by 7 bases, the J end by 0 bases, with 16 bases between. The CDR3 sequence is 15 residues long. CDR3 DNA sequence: TGTGCCAGCATCGAGGCAGGAAAACTCTCCTACGAGCAGTACTTC. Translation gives CASIEAGKLSYEQYF.

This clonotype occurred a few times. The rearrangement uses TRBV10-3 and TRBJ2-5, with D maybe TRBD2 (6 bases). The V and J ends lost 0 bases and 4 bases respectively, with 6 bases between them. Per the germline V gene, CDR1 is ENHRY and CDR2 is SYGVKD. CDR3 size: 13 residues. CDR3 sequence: CAISESGRETQYF. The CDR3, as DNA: TGTGCCATCAGTGAGTCCGGGAGAGAGACCCAGTACTTC.

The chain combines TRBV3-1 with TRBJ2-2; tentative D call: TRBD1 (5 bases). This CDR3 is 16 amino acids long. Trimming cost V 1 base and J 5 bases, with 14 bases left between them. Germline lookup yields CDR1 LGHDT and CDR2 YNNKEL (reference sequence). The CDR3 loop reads CASSQGRTSQTGELFF. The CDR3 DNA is TGTGCCAGCAGCCAAGGAAGGACAAGCCAAACCGGGGAGCTGTTTTTT.

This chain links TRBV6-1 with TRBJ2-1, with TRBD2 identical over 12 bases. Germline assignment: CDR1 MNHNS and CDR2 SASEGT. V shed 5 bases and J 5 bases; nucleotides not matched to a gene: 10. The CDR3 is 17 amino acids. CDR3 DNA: TGTGCCAGCAGTCCAACTAGACTAGCGGGAGCCCACAATGAGCAGTTCTTC. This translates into CASSPTRLAGAHNEQFF.

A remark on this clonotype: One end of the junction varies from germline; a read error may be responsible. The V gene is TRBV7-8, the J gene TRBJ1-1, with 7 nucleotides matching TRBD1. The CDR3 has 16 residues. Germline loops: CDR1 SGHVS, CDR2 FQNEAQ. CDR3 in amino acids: CTSSLVGGGWVSEAFF. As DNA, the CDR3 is TGTACCAGCAGCTTAGTAGGGGGCGGTTGGGTATCTGAAGCTTTCTTT. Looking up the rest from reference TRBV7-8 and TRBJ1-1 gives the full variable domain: GAGVSQSPRYKVAKRGQDVALRCDPISGHVSLFWYQQALGQGPEFLTYFQNEAQLDKSGLPSDRFFAERPEGSVSTLKIQRTQQEDSAVYLCTSSLVGGGWVSEAFFGQGTRLTVV.

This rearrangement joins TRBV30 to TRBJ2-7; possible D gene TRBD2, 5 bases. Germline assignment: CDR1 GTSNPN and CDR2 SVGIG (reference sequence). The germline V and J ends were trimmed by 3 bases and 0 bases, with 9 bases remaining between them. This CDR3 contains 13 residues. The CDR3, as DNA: TGTGCCTGGAGGCTAGCAGGCTCCTACGAGCAGTACTTC. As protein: CAWRLAGSYEQYF.

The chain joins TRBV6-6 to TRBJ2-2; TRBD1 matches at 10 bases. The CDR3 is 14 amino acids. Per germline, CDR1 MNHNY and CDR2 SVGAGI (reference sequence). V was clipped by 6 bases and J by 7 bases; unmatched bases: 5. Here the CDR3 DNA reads TGTGCCAGCAGAGACAGGGGGCTGGGCGGGGAGCTGTTTTTT. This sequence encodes CASRDRGLGGELFF.

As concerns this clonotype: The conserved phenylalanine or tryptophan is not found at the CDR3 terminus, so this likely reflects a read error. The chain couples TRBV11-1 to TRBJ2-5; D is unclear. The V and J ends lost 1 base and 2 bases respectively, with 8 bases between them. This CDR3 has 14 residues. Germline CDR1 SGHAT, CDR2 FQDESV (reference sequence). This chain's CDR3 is CASSLVPQQETQYL. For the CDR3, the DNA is TGTGCCAGCAGCTTAGTTCCACAGCAAGAGACCCAGTACCTC.

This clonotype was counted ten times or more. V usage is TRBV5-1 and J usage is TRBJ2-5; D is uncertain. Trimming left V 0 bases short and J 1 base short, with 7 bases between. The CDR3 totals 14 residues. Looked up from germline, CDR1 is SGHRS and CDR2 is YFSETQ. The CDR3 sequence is CASSLGPSQETQYF. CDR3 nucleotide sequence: TGCGCCAGCAGCTTGGGTCCCAGCCAAGAGACCCAGTACTTC.

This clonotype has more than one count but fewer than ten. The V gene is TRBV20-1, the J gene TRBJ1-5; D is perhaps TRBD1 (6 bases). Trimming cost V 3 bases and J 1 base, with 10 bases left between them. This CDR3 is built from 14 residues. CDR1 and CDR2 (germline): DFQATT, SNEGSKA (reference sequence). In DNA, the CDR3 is TGCAGTGCTAGTTGGGGGGCCAGCAATCAGCCCCAGCATTTT. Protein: CSASWGASNQPQHF.

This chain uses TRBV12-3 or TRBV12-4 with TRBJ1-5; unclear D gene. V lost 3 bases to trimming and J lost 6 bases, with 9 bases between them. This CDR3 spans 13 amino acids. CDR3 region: CASSFEGTQPQHF. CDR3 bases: TGTGCCAGCAGTTTTGAGGGAACTCAGCCCCAGCATTTT.

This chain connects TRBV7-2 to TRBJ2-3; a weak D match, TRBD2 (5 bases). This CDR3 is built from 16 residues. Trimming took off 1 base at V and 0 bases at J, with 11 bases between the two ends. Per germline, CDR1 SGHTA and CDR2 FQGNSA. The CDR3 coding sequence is TGTGCCAGCAGCTTAGTCTACGGACTTAGCACAGATACGCAGTATTTT. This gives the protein CASSLVYGLSTDTQYF.

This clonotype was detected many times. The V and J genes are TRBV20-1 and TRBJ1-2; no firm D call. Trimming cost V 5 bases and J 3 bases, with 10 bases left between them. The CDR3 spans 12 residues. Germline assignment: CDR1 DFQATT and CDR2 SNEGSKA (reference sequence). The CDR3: CSAAGWDYGYTF. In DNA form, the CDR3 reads TGCAGTGCTGCGGGGTGGGACTATGGCTACACCTTC.

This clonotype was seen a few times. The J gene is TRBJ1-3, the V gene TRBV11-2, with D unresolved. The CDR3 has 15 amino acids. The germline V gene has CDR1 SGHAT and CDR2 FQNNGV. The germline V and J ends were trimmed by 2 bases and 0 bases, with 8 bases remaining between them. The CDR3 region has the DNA TGTGCCAGCAGCTTATTGGGCTTCTCTGGAAACACCATATATTTT. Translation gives CASSLLGFSGNTIYF. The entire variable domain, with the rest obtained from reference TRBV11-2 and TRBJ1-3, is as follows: EAGVAQSPRYKIIEKRQSVAFWCNPISGHATLYWYQQILGQGPKLLIQFQNNGVVDDSQLPKDRFSAERLKGVDSTLKIQPAKLEDSAVYLCASSLLGFSGNTIYFGEGSWLTVV.